The 22 T cell receptor beta chains in this list originate from one sample, sequenced in a study of neoadjuvant anti-PD-1 for oral cavity cancer. The assay was immunoSEQ multiplex PCR, and TCRdb's table has in-frame clones only and misses some. The sample has about 16,000 clones, 72% seen once. The material sequenced was PBMCs, taken before nivolumab (anti-PD-1) treatment. These receptors were obtained from a person between 40 and 85 years old with oral cavity squamous cell carcinoma.

V usage is TRBV5-1 and J usage is TRBJ1-1, with 12 bases identical to TRBD1. V trimming: 4 bases; J trimming: 10 bases; junction bases outside the gene matches: 11. Per germline, CDR1 SGHRS and CDR2 YFSETQ. The CDR3 runs to 15 residues. The chain's CDR3 is CASSGRGTGGYGAFF. In nucleotides, the CDR3 is TGCGCCAGCAGCGGGCGCGGGACAGGGGGCTATGGAGCTTTCTTT.

This clone was counted only a few times. This chain connects TRBV28 to TRBJ1-2; no firm D call. The CDR3 runs to 12 residues. With 9 bases removed from V and 1 base from J, the gap between germline ends came to 9 bases. Germline CDR1 MDHEN, CDR2 SYDVKM. CDR3 nucleotides: TGTGCCAGTCGGCCCAGTAACTATGGCTACACCTTC. Translated, it gives CASRPSNYGYTF.

This chain joins TRBV19 and TRBJ2-3, with no clear D. V was trimmed by 7 bases and J by 1 base, leaving 9 bases between them. Germline loops: CDR1 LNHDA, CDR2 SQIVND (reference sequence). The length of the CDR3 is 13 residues. The CDR3 sequence: CASTATGTDTQYF. The CDR3 coding sequence is TGTGCCAGTACCGCGACCGGCACAGATACGCAGTATTTT.

This clone was picked up a small number of times. The rearrangement links TRBV2 to TRBJ1-5, with 8 nucleotides matching TRBD1. Trimming took 6 bases from V and 5 from J; bases not matched to a gene: 6. The CDR3 loop spans 14 amino acids. Germline values: CDR1 SNHLY, CDR2 FYNNEI. CDR3 DNA: TGTGCCAGCAGGGGACAGGTCTCTGATCAGCCCCAGCATTTT. It codes for CASRGQVSDQPQHF.

The chain employs TRBV29-1 and TRBJ1-1, with a tentative D call TRBD1 (5 bases). Germline CDR1 is SQVTM and CDR2 is ANQGSEA. The CDR3 is 14 residues long. V was trimmed by 7 bases and J by 1 base, leaving 16 bases between them. The CDR3 spells CSGRGSVSNTEAFF. For the CDR3, the DNA is TGCAGCGGGAGGGGCAGCGTCTCGAACACTGAAGCTTTCTTT.

CDR3 in amino acids: CAWNPKGAGVSNEQFF. CDR3 DNA: TGTGCCTGGAACCCTAAGGGAGCGGGAGTGAGCAATGAGCAGTTCTTC. The J gene is TRBJ2-1, the V gene TRBV30; 8 nucleotides line up with TRBD2. Germline CDR1 reads GTSNPN; CDR2 reads SVGIG (reference sequence). CDR3 length: 16 residues. J gave up 6 bases and V 4 bases, and 14 bases lay outside the gene matches.

The chain employs TRBV11-2 and TRBJ2-1; D possibly corresponds to TRBD1 (6 bases). This CDR3 spans 16 amino acids. Germline V lookup: CDR1 SGHAT, CDR2 FQNNGV. V was pared by 5 bases and J by 0 bases, with 14 bases between. The CDR3 sequence: CASSLVGQFSYNEQFF. As DNA, the CDR3 is TGTGCCAGCAGCCTAGTCGGACAGTTCTCCTACAATGAGCAGTTCTTC.

The genes are TRBV6-5 and TRBJ1-5; no definite D call. The CDR3 spans 14 residues. Germline V gene data show CDR1 as MNHEY and CDR2 as SVGAGI. Trimming removed 5 bases at V and 1 base at J, with 9 bases between. The chain's CDR3 is CASSPSFSNQPQHF. The CDR3 nucleotides are TGTGCCAGCAGTCCGAGCTTCAGCAATCAGCCCCAGCATTTT.

In this sample, this clone turned up a few times. The chain has TRBV7-9 and TRBJ1-2; D is uncertain. The germline V gene encodes CDR1 SEHNR and CDR2 FQNEAQ (reference sequence). The length of the CDR3 is 15 residues. The germline V and J ends were trimmed by 5 bases and 4 bases, with 17 bases remaining between them. As DNA, the CDR3 is TGTGCCAGCAGCCCCGACCGGCTCTCTCTCTATGGCTACACCTTC. This encodes CASSPDRLSLYGYTF.

CDR3 sequence reads: CASSPRTGSNEKLFF. The CDR3 DNA sequence: TGTGCCAGCAGCCCAAGAACAGGGTCTAATGAAAAACTGTTTTTT. The rearrangement links TRBV5-6 to TRBJ1-4, with a possible D match to TRBD1 (6 bases). Between the trimmed V and J ends, which lost 4 bases and 3 bases, there was a span of 13 bases. Germline assignment: CDR1 SGHDT and CDR2 YYEEEE. This CDR3 is 15 amino acids long.

The genes are TRBV6-4 and TRBJ2-1, with D perhaps TRBD1 (6 bases). CDR1 and CDR2 from the germline V gene are MRHNA and SNTAGT. CDR3 length equals 15 residues. V lost 3 bases and J 0 bases, leaving 9 bases between the germline ends. The DNA of the CDR3 is TGTGCCAGCAGTGATGGGGGCCTCTCCTACAATGAGCAGTTCTTC. It is translated as CASSDGGLSYNEQFF.

A word on this clone: One end of the junction is discordant with germline, which a read error may explain. The chain recombines TRBV6-1 with TRBJ2-1; TRBD2 agrees at 10 bases. The germline V gene has CDR1 MNHNS and CDR2 SASEGT. The CDR3 contains 13 residues. CDR3 in DNA: TGCCACACAAGCGGGAGGGCATGGAATGAGCAGTTCTTC. This translates into CHTSGRAWNEQFF.

The rearrangement uses TRBV9 and TRBJ1-4, with 7 bases that match TRBD1. Germline V gene data show CDR1 as SGDLS and CDR2 as YYNGEE. CDR3 length: 17 residues. J gave up 0 bases and V 4 bases, and 9 bases lay outside the gene matches. The CDR3, as DNA: TGTGCCAGCAGCCCAAGACAGGGCGGGGCAACTAATGAAAAACTGTTTTTT. Protein product: CASSPRQGGATNEKLFF.

DNA of the CDR3: TGTGCCAGCAGTTTCGGGACTAGCGGACGGAATGAGCAGTTCTTC. Its translation is CASSFGTSGRNEQFF. The rearrangement links TRBV28 to TRBJ2-1; 11 bases are a match to TRBD2. This CDR3 contains 15 residues. The junction had 5 bases not matched to a gene; V was cut back by 3 bases and J by 7 bases. Germline V gene data show CDR1 as MDHEN and CDR2 as SYDVKM.

This rearrangement joins TRBV18 to TRBJ2-7; TRBD1 agrees at 7 bases. The V and J ends lost 10 bases and 2 bases, in that order; junction bases with no gene match: 11. The CDR3 sequence is 14 residues long. The germline V gene has CDR1 KGHSH and CDR2 LQKENI. The CDR3: CATRATGRAYEQYF. The CDR3 DNA follows: TGTGCCACCCGGGCGACAGGGCGAGCCTACGAGCAGTACTTC.

On this clone: Germline is not matched at one junction end, which may reflect a read error. This CDR3 is also generated by other DNA sequences in the sample. The chain has TRBV30 and TRBJ2-7; the D gene could be TRBD1 or TRBD2 (6 bases each). Germline-derived CDR1 and CDR2 are GTSNPN and SVGIG (reference sequence). The CDR3 sequence is 16 residues long. CDR3 region: CAWSPSRGHSSYEQYF. DNA for the CDR3: TGTGCCTGGAGTCCCTCCCGGGGGCATAGCTCCTACGAGCAATACTTC.

This clone was recorded once. J is TRBJ1-4 and V is TRBV5-1, with TRBD1 matching 9 bases. The CDR3 runs to 16 residues. Trimming at V came to 3 bases and at J to 5 bases, leaving 8 bases not matched to a gene. Germline V gene lookup returns CDR1 SGHRS and CDR2 YFSETQ. DNA for the CDR3: TGCGCCAGCAGCTCCGGACAGGGGAGGACGAATGAAAAACTGTTTTTT. It translates to CASSSGQGRTNEKLFF.

The chain carries TRBV2 and TRBJ2-1; the D gene is possibly TRBD2 (6 bases). The CDR3 loop spans 14 amino acids. Trimming removed 3 bases from V and 6 bases from J, with 12 bases in between. Germline CDR1 is SNHLY and CDR2 is FYNNEI. CDR3 amino acids: CASSEERAANEQFF. In DNA, the CDR3 is TGTGCCAGCAGTGAGGAGCGGGCGGCCAATGAGCAGTTCTTC.

This clone was seen more than once but under ten times. The chain carries TRBV2 and TRBJ2-5; D remains unclear. Germline-derived CDR1 and CDR2 are SNHLY and FYNNEI. The germline V and J ends were trimmed by 8 bases and 2 bases, with 9 bases remaining between them. The CDR3 runs to 12 residues. The CDR3 spells CASPDLQETQYF. The CDR3 DNA sequence: TGTGCCAGCCCCGACTTACAAGAGACCCAGTACTTC.

V usage is TRBV6-5 and J usage is TRBJ2-7, with D perhaps TRBD1 or TRBD2 (6 bases each). V was cut by 5 bases and J by 0 bases, with 11 bases left in between. This CDR3 is 14 amino acids long. Germline V gives CDR1 MNHEY, CDR2 SVGAGI. The CDR3 nucleotides are TGTGCCAGCAGTACGCGGGACACCTCCTACGAGCAGTACTTC. Translating it yields CASSTRDTSYEQYF.

V usage is TRBV30 and J usage is TRBJ2-7; TRBD1 matches at 10 bases. The CDR3 has 13 residues. CDR1 is GTSNPN and CDR2 is SVGIG in the germline V gene (reference sequence). J gave up 4 bases and V 5 bases, and 5 bases lay outside the gene matches. CDR3 protein: CAWRDRGRYEQYF. The CDR3 nucleotides read TGTGCCTGGCGGGACAGGGGAAGGTACGAGCAGTACTTC.

The chain has TRBV5-1 and TRBJ2-1, with D possibly matching TRBD2 (5 bases). The length of the CDR3 is 17 residues. Per the germline V gene, CDR1 is SGHRS and CDR2 is YFSETQ. V dropped 3 bases and J dropped 0 bases, with 16 bases sitting between them. This CDR3 is CASSSSSAAYSYNEQFF. For the CDR3, the DNA is TGCGCCAGCAGCTCCTCGTCAGCGGCTTACTCCTACAATGAGCAGTTCTTC.